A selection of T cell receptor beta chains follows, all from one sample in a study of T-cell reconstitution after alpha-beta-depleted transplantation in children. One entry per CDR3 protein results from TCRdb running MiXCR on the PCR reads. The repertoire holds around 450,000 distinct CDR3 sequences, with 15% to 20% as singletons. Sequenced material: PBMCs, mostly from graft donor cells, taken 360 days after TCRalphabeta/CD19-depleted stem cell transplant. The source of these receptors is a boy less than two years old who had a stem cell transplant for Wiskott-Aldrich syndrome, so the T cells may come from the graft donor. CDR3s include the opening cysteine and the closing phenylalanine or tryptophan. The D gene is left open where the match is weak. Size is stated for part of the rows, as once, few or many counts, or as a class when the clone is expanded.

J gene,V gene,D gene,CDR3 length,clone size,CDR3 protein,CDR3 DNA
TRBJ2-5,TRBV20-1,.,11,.,CSGQFQETQYF,TGCAGTGGACAGTTCCAAGAGACCCAGTACTTC
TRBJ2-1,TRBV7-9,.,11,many,CASSPFNEQFF,TGTGCCAGCAGCCCGTTCAATGAGCAGTTCTTC
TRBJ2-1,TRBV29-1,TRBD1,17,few,CSVGPGQGLGSYNEQFF,TGCAGCGTTGGACCGGGACAGGGTTTGGGCTCCTACAATGAGCAGTTCTTC
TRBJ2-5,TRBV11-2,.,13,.,CASSLARVGTQYF,TGTGCCAGCAGCTTAGCCCGAGTTGGGACCCAGTACTTC
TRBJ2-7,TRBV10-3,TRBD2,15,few,CAISRREGPSYEQYF,TGTGCCATCAGTAGGAGGGAGGGACCGTCCTACGAGCAGTACTTC
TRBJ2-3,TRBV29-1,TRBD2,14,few,CSDVSGSSADTQYF,TGCAGCGACGTTAGCGGGAGTAGCGCAGATACGCAGTATTTT
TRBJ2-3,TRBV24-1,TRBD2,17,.,CATSDRGTSGATDTQYF,TGTGCCACCAGTGACCGAGGGACTAGCGGGGCCACAGATACGCAGTATTTT
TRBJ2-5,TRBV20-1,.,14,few,CSAREYPGQETQYF,TGCAGTGCTAGAGAGTACCCAGGACAAGAGACCCAGTACTTC
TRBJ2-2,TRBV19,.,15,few,CASSSPTGNTGELFF,TGTGCCAGTAGTTCCCCGACCGGCAACACCGGGGAGCTGTTTTTT
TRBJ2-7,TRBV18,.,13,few,CASSRVGTDEQYF,TGTGCCAGCTCGCGGGTGGGCACCGACGAGCAGTACTTC
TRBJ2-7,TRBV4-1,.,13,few,CASSRLQLYEQYF,TGCGCCAGCAGCCGCCTACAACTTTACGAGCAGTACTTC
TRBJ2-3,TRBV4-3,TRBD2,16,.,CASSQEGRGFTDTQYF,TGCGCCAGCAGCCAGGAGGGGCGGGGGTTCACAGATACGCAGTATTTT
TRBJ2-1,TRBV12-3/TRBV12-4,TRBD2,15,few,CASSFSSGSPTGQFF,TGTGCCAGCAGTTTTAGTAGCGGGAGCCCAACGGGGCAGTTCTTC
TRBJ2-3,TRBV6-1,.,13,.,CASGFPSTDTQYF,TGTGCCAGCGGATTTCCTAGCACAGATACGCAGTATTTT
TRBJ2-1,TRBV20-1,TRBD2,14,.,CSAQGLAEDNEQFF,TGCAGTGCGCAGGGACTAGCGGAAGACAATGAGCAGTTCTTC
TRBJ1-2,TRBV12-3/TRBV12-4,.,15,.,CASSFWTKGDYGYTF,TGTGCCAGCAGTTTCTGGACCAAGGGGGACTATGGCTACACCTTC
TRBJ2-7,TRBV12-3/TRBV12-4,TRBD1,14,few,CASRGQPYSYEQYF,TGTGCCAGCAGGGGACAGCCTTACTCCTACGAGCAGTACTTC
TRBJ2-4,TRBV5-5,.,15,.,CASSPIGILKNIQYF,TGTGCCAGCAGCCCGATAGGGATACTAAAAAACATTCAGTACTTC
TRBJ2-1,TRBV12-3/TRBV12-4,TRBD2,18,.,CASSLAYAGAPWDNEQFF,TGTGCCAGCAGTTTAGCTTACGCGGGAGCTCCTTGGGACAATGAGCAGTTCTTC
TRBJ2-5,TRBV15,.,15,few,CATSRTRGRGETQYF,TGTGCCACCAGCAGAACACGCGGCAGGGGAGAGACCCAGTACTTC
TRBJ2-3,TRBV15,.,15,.,CATSRAGRNRDTQYF,TGTGCCACCAGCAGAGCAGGGAGGAATAGAGATACGCAGTATTTT
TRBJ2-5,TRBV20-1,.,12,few,CSAETDQETQYF,TGCAGTGCAGAGACAGATCAAGAGACCCAGTACTTC
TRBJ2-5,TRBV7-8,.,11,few,CASSPKKTQYF,TGTGCCAGCAGCCCGAAGAAGACCCAGTACTTC
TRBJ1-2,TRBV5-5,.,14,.,CASSLPSGFYGYTF,TGTGCCAGCAGCTTACCATCCGGGTTCTATGGCTACACCTTC
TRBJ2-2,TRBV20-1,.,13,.,CSARAWDTGELFF,TGCAGTGCTAGAGCCTGGGACACCGGGGAGCTGTTTTTT
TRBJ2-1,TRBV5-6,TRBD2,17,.,CASNRLAGGPRSNEQFF,TGTGCCAGCAACAGACTAGCGGGAGGGCCGCGTTCCAATGAGCAGTTCTTC
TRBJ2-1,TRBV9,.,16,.,CASSVRGGAGYNEQFF,TGTGCCAGCAGCGTTCGCGGGGGCGCAGGCTACAATGAGCAGTTCTTC
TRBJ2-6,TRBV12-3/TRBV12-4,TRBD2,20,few,CASSLAVEGLAPVRANVLTF,TGTGCCAGCAGTTTAGCGGTAGAGGGACTAGCGCCGGTTCGGGCCAACGTCCTGACTTTC
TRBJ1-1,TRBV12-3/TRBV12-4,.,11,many,CASSFFREAFF,TGTGCCAGCAGTTTCTTCCGAGAAGCTTTCTTT
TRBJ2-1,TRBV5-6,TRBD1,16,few,CASRPFAGTVYNEQFF,TGTGCCAGCAGACCCTTCGCCGGGACAGTTTACAATGAGCAGTTCTTC
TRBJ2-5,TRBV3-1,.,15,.,CASSPGWRGRETQYF,TGTGCCAGCAGCCCCGGGTGGAGGGGGAGAGAGACCCAGTACTTC
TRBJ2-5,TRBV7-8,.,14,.,CASSLVLRSETQYF,TGTGCCAGCAGCTTAGTTCTTAGATCGGAGACCCAGTACTTC
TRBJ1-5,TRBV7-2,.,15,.,CASSLVRGHGRPQHF,TGTGCCAGCAGCTTAGTTAGGGGACACGGAAGGCCCCAGCATTTT
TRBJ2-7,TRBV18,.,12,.,CASTPRVYEQYF,TGTGCCAGCACACCACGGGTCTACGAGCAGTACTTC
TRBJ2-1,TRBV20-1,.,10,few,CSANDNEQFF,TGCAGTGCTAACGATAATGAGCAGTTCTTC
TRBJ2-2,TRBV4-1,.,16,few,CASSQRITPNTGELFF,TGCGCCAGCAGCCAACGTATAACTCCGAACACCGGGGAGCTGTTTTTT
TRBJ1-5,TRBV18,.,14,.,CASSRGGPDQPQHF,TGTGCCAGCTCACGCGGGGGGCCGGATCAGCCCCAGCATTTT
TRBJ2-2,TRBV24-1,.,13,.,CATKDANTGELFF,TGTGCCACCAAGGACGCGAACACCGGGGAGCTGTTTTTT
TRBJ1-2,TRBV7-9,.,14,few,CASSFRTGAYGYTF,TGTGCCAGCAGCTTTCGTACGGGCGCCTATGGCTACACCTTC
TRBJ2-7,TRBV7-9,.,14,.,CASSSDSSRYEQYF,TGTGCCAGCAGCTCAGACAGTTCTCGCTACGAGCAGTACTTC
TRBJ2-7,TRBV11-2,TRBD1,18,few,CASSPHGFRKGQPRSEYF,TGTGCCAGCAGCCCCCACGGATTTCGAAAGGGACAGCCCAGATCGGAGTACTTC
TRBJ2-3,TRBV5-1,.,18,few,CASSSRGSPLGSTDTQYF,TGCGCCAGCAGCAGCCGGGGATCCCCCCTAGGTAGCACAGATACGCAGTATTTT
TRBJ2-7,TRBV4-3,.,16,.,CASSHGPGHTFFEQYF,TGCGCCAGCAGCCACGGTCCGGGACACACTTTTTTCGAGCAGTACTTC
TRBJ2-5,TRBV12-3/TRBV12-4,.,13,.,CASSREWEETQYF,TGTGCCAGCAGTCGAGAGTGGGAAGAGACCCAGTACTTC
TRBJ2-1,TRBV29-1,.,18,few,CSVEVPSPGTSRGNEQFF,TGCAGCGTTGAAGTCCCTAGTCCCGGGACATCAAGGGGCAATGAGCAGTTCTTC
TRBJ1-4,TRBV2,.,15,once,CASILRDGYNEKLFF,TGTGCCAGCATACTCCGGGACGGCTATAATGAAAAACTGTTTTTT
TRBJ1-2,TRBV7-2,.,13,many,CASSSRGGYGYTF,TGTGCCAGCAGCAGCAGGGGCGGCTATGGCTACACCTTC
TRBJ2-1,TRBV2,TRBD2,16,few,CASSMPLAGLYNEQFF,TGTGCCAGCAGTATGCCTCTAGCGGGACTTTACAATGAGCAGTTCTTC
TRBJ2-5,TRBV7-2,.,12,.,CASSGKLETQYF,TGTGCCAGCAGCGGGAAGCTGGAGACCCAGTACTTC
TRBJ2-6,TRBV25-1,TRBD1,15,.,CASRRQGAGANVLTF,TGTGCCAGCAGACGACAGGGGGCTGGGGCCAACGTCCTGACTTTC
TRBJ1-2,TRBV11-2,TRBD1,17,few,CASSIRDRGLRGYGYTF,TGTGCCAGCAGCATTAGGGACAGGGGGCTAAGAGGCTATGGCTACACCTTC
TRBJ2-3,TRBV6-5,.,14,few,CASSYSEGSDTQYF,TGTGCCAGCAGTTACTCGGAGGGTTCAGATACGCAGTATTTT
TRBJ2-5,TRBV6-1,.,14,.,CASSEIPGVSTQYF,TGTGCCAGCAGTGAAATCCCTGGGGTTTCTACCCAGTACTTC
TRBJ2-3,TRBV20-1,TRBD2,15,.,CSALTSGRPTDTQYF,TGCAGTGCATTGACTAGCGGGAGACCCACAGATACGCAGTATTTT
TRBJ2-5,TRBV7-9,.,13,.,CASSPGPVETQYF,TGTGCCAGCAGCCCCGGCCCTGTGGAGACCCAGTACTTC
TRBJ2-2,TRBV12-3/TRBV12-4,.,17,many,CASSLEIRGGRTGELFF,TGTGCCAGCAGTTTAGAAATCAGGGGAGGGAGGACCGGGGAGCTGTTTTTT
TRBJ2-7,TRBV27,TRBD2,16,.,CASRQTPGLASNEQYF,TGTGCCAGCAGGCAAACACCGGGACTAGCGTCTAACGAGCAGTACTTC
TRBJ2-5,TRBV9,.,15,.,CASSAAPDSQETQYF,TGTGCCAGCAGCGCAGCACCGGACAGTCAAGAGACCCAGTACTTC
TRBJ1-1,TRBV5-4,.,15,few,CASSPIFDSPTEAFF,TGTGCCAGCAGCCCGATATTCGACAGCCCCACTGAAGCTTTCTTT
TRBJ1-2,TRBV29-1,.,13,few,CSVVVSTNYGYTF,TGCAGCGTTGTGGTCAGTACTAACTATGGCTACACCTTC